This TCR beta chain was sequenced in a study of OX40 agonist ivuxolimab in advanced cancers. Study context: Patients got intravenous ivuxolimab at 0.01 to 10 mg/kg every 2 weeks. Findings and limits, study-wide: The antigen specificity of the peripheral T cells (those that were expanded) was not determined.

A remark on this clone: Its antigen is undetermined.

The assay was immunoSEQ multiplex PCR, and TCRdb's table has in-frame clones only and misses some. The sample holds roughly 44,000 clones, about 89% seen once. V lost 5 bases and J lost 5, with 16 bases in between. The V gene's germline CDR1 is MNHEY and CDR2 SMNVEV (reference sequence). The CDR3 spans 16 residues. The chain carries TRBV27 and TRBJ1-6; D remains unclear. The receptor was isolated from an adult with an advanced solid tumor such as melanoma, head and neck, liver or kidney cancer. Material: CD4+ or CD8+ T cells sorted from blood, obtained in a trial of the OX40 agonist ivuxolimab. This chain's CDR3 is CASSPDDWTHNSPLHF. The DNA of the CDR3 is TGTGCCAGCAGTCCCGACGACTGGACTCATAATTCACCCCTCCACTTT.